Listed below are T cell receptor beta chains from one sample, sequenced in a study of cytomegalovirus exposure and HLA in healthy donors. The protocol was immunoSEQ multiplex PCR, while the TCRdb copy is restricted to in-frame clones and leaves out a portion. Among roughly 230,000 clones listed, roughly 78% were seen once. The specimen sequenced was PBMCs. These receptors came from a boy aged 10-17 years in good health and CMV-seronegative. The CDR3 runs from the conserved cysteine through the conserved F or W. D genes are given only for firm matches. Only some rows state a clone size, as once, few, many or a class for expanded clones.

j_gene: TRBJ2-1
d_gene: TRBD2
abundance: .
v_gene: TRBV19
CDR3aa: CASSPGTSGLSYNEQFF
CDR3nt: TGTGCCAGTAGTCCTGGGACTAGCGGCCTCTCCTACAATGAGCAGTTCTTC

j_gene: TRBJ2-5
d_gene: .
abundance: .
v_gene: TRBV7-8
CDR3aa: CASSLGVQETQYF
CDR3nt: TGTGCCAGCAGCTTAGGCGTTCAAGAGACCCAGTACTTC

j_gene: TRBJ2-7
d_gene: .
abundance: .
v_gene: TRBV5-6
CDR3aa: CASSQQLSYEQYF
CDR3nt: TGTGCCAGCAGCCAACAGCTCTCCTACGAGCAGTACTTC

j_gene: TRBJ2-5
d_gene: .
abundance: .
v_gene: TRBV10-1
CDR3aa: CASFRHGGNQETQYF
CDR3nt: TGCGCCAGCTTCCGGCACGGGGGAAACCAAGAGACCCAGTACTTC

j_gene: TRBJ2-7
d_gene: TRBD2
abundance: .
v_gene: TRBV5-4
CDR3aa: CASSLRASGSYEQYF
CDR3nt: TGTGCCAGCAGCTTGAGGGCTAGCGGGAGCTACGAGCAGTACTTC

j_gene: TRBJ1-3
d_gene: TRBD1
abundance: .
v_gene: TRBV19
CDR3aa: CASRSTGGRGNTIYF
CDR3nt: TGTGCCAGTAGGAGCACAGGGGGGAGAGGAAACACCATATATTTT

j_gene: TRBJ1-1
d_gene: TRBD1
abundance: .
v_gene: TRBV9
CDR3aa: CASSVGDRGWTEAFF
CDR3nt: TGTGCCAGCAGCGTAGGAGACAGGGGGTGGACTGAAGCTTTCTTT

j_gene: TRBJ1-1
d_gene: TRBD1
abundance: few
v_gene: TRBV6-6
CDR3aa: CASRPSDRGRITEAFF
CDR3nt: TGTGCCAGCAGACCCTCTGACAGGGGGCGGATCACTGAAGCTTTCTTT

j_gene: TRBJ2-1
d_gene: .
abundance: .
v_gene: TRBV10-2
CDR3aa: CASSHLRGRPLGNEQFF
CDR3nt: TGCGCCAGCAGCCACCTTCGAGGGAGGCCTCTGGGAAATGAGCAGTTCTTC

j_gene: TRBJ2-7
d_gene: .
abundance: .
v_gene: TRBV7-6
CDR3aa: CASSLRGRLFYEQYF
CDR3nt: TGTGCCAGCAGCTTAAGGGGCAGACTGTTCTACGAGCAGTACTTC

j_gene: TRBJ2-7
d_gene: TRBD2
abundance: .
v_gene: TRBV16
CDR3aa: CASSRPSGGADYEQYF
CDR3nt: TGTGCCAGCAGCCGCCCTAGCGGGGGGGCCGACTACGAGCAGTACTTC

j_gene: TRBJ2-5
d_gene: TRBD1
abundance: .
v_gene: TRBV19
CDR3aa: CASSTDRGQETQYF
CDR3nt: TGTGCCAGTAGTACGGACAGGGGGCAGGAGACCCAGTACTTC

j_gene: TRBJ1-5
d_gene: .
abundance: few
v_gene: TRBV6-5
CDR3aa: CASSTNSQPQHF
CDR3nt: TGTGCCAGCAGTACCAACTCTCAGCCCCAGCATTTT

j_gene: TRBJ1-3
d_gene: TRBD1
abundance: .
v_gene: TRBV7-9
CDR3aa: CASSLGDRAGNTIYF
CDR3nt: TGTGCCAGCAGCTTAGGGGACAGGGCCGGAAACACCATATATTTT

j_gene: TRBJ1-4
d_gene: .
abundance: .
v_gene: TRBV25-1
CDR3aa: CASSVAEKLFF
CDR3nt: TGTGCCAGCAGTGTAGCGGAAAAACTGTTTTTT

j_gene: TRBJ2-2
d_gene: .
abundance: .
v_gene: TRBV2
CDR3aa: CASSELGQAPNTGELFF
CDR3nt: TGTGCCAGCAGTGAATTGGGCCAGGCCCCGAACACCGGGGAGCTGTTTTTT

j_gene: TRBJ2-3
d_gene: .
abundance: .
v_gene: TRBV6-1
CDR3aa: CASRPIASADTQYF
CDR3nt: TGTGCCAGCAGGCCCATAGCGAGCGCAGATACGCAGTATTTT

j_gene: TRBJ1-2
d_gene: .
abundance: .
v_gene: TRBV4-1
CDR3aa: CASSHAVTYGYTF
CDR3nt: TGCGCCAGCAGCCACGCAGTCACCTATGGCTACACCTTC

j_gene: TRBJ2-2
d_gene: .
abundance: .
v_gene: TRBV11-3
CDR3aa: CASSFDTTGELFF
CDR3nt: TGTGCCAGCAGCTTCGACACTACCGGGGAGCTGTTTTTT

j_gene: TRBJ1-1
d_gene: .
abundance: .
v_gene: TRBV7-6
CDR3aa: CASSFRADTEAFF
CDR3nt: TGTGCCAGCAGCTTCAGGGCGGACACTGAAGCTTTCTTT

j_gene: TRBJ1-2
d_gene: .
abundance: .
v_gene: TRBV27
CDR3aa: CASSLGPRDYGYTF
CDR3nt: TGTGCCAGCAGCCTCGGTCCGAGGGACTATGGCTACACCTTC

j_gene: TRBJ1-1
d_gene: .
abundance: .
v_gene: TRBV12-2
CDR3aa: CASRLEGGHGTEAFF
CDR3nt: TGTGCAAGTCGCTTAGAAGGGGGCCACGGCACTGAAGCTTTCTTT

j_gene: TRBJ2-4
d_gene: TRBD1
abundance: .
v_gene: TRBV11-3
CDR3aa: CASSLEGTGGNIQYF
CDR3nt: TGTGCCAGCAGCTTAGAGGGGACAGGGGGCAACATTCAGTACTTC

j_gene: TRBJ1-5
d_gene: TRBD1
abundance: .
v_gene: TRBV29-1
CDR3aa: CSAGQGGGQPQHF
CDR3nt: TGCAGCGCCGGACAGGGGGGAGGACAGCCCCAGCATTTT

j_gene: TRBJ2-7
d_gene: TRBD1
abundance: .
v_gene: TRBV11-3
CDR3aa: CASSASGTGTHEQYF
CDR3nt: TGTGCCAGCAGCGCCTCCGGGACAGGGACCCACGAGCAGTACTTC

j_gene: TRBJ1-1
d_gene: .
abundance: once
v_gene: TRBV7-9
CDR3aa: CASRPKQGNEHGKAFF
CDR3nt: TGTGCCAGCAGACCAAAACAGGGCAATGAACACGGGAAAGCTTTCTTT

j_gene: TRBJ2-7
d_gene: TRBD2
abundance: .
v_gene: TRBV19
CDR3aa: CASSIRRGESGASYEQYF
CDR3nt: TGTGCCAGTAGTATTCGGCGGGGGGAGTCGGGAGCCTCCTACGAGCAGTACTTC

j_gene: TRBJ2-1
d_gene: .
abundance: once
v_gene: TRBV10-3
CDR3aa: CAVQGSYNEQFF
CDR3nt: TGTGCCGTACAGGGTTCCTACAATGAGCAGTTCTTC

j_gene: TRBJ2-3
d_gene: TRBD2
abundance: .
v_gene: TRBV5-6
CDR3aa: CASSQGLAGTDTQYF
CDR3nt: TGTGCCAGCAGTCAGGGACTAGCGGGAACAGATACGCAGTATTTT

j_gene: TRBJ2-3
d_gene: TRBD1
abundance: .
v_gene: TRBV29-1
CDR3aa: CSVERQGARDTQYF
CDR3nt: TGCAGCGTTGAAAGGCAGGGGGCGAGAGATACGCAGTATTTT

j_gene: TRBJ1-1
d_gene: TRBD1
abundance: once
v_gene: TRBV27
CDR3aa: CASSPLTGLNTEAFF
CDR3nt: TGTGCCAGCAGTCCCCTGACAGGGTTGAACACTGAAGCTTTCTTT

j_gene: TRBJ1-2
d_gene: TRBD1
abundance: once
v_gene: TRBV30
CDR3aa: CAWSTGGGYTF
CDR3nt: TGTGCCTGGAGCACAGGGGGGGGCTACACCTTC

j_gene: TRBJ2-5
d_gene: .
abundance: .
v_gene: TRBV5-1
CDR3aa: CASSFGKGETQYF
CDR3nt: TGCGCCAGCAGCTTCGGGAAGGGAGAGACCCAGTACTTC

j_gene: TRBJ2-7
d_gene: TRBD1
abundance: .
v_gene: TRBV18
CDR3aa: CASSPQMGQGSYEQYF
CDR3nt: TGTGCCAGCTCACCACAGATGGGACAGGGCTCCTACGAGCAGTACTTC

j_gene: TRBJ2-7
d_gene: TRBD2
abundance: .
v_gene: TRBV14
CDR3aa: CASSQTSGGTYEQYF
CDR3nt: TGTGCCAGCAGCCAAACTAGCGGGGGAACCTACGAGCAGTACTTC

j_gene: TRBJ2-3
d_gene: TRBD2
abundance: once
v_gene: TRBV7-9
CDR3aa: CASSLGLAGDTDTQYF
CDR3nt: TGTGCCAGCAGCTTAGGACTAGCGGGAGACACAGATACGCAGTATTTT

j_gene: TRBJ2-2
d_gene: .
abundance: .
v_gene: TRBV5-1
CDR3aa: CASSLGPFTGNTGELFF
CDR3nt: TGCGCCAGCAGCTTGGGTCCCTTTACTGGTAACACCGGGGAGCTGTTTTTT

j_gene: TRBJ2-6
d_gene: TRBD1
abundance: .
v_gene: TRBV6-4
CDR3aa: CASRGQGAAGANVLTF
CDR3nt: TGTGCCAGCAGAGGACAGGGGGCTGCTGGGGCCAACGTCCTGACTTTC

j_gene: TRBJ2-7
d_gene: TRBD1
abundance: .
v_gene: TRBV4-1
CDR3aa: CASSDRQGRVYEQYF
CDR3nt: TGCGCCAGCAGCGACCGACAGGGTAGAGTCTACGAGCAGTACTTC

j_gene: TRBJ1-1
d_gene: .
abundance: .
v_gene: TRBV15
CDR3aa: CATSRDLLNTEAFF
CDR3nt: TGTGCCACCAGCAGAGATCTGTTGAACACTGAAGCTTTCTTT

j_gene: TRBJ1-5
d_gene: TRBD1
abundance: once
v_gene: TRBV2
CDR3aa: CASKETRQGARAQHF
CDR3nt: TGTGCCAGCAAAGAAACGAGACAGGGGGCCAGGGCCCAGCATTTT

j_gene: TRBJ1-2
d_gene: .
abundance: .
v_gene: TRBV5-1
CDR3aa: CASTGSNGYTF
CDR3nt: TGCGCCAGCACGGGTTCAAATGGCTACACCTTC

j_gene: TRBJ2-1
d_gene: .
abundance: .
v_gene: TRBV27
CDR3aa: CASSSFYNEQFF
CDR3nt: TGTGCCAGCAGTTCCTTCTACAATGAGCAGTTCTTC

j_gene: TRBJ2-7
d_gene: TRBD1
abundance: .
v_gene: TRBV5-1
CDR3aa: CASSFTGTGGDEQYF
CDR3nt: TGCGCCAGCAGCTTTACCGGGACAGGGGGCGACGAGCAGTACTTC

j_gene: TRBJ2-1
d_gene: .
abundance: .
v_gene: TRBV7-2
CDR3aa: CASSLDGSSYNEQFF
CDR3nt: TGTGCCAGCAGCTTGGACGGGAGCTCCTACAATGAGCAGTTCTTC

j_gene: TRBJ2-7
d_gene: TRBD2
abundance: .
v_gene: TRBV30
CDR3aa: CAWSVIGGRGYEQYF
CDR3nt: TGTGCCTGGAGTGTAATCGGCGGGAGGGGGTACGAGCAGTACTTC

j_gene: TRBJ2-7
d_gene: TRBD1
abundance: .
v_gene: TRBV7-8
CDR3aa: CASSVALTGTGGYEQYF
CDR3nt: TGTGCCAGCAGCGTAGCCCTAACTGGGACAGGGGGCTACGAGCAGTACTTC

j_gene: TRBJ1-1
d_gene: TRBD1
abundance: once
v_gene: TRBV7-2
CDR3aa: CASSLQGAPNTEAFF
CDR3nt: TGTGCCAGCAGCTTGCAGGGGGCGCCGAACACTGAAGCTTTCTTT

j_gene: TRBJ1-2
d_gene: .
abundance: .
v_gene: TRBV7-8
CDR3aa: CTGSYGRNPSLYGYTF
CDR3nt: TGTACCGGATCGTATGGGAGGAACCCATCACTCTATGGCTACACCTTC

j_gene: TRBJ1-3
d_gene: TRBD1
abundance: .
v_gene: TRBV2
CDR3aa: CASSKDRGPGNTIYF
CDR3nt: TGTGCCAGCAGTAAGGACAGGGGGCCTGGAAACACCATATATTTT

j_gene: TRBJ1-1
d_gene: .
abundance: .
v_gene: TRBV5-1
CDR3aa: CASGGGMNTEAFF
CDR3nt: TGCGCCAGTGGGGGCGGTATGAACACTGAAGCTTTCTTT

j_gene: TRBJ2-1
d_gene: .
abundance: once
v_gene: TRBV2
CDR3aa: CASRPGLRNGDEQFF
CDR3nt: TGTGCCAGCAGACCCGGACTGAGAAACGGGGATGAGCAGTTCTTC

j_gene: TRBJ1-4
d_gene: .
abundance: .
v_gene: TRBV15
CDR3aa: CATSRIMSEKLFF
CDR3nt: TGTGCCACCAGCAGAATCATGTCCGAAAAACTGTTTTTT

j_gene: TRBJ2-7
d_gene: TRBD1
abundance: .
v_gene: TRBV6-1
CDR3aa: CASSEGTGGSYEQYF
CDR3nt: TGTGCCAGCAGTGAAGGGACAGGGGGCTCCTACGAGCAGTACTTC

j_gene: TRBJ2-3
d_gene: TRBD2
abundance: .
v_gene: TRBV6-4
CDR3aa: CASSDKAGDSTDTQYF
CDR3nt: TGTGCCAGCAGTGATAAAGCGGGAGATTCCACAGATACGCAGTATTTT